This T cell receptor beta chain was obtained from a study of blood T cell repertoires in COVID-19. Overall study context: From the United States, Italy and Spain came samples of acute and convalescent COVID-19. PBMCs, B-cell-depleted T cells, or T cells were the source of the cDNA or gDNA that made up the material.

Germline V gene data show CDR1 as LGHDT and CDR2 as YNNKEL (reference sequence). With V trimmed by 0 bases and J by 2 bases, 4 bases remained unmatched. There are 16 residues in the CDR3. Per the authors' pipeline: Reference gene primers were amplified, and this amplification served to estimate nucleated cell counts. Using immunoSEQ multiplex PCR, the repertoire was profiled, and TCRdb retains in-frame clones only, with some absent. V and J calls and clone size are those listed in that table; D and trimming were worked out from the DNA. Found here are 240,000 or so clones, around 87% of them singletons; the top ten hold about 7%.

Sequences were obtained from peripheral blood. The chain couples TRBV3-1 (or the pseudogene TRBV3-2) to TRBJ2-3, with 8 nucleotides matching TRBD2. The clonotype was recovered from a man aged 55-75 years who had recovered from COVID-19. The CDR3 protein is CASSQDIAGFTDTQYF. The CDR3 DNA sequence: TGTGCCAGCAGCCAAGATATAGCGGGATTCACAGATACGCAGTATTTT.